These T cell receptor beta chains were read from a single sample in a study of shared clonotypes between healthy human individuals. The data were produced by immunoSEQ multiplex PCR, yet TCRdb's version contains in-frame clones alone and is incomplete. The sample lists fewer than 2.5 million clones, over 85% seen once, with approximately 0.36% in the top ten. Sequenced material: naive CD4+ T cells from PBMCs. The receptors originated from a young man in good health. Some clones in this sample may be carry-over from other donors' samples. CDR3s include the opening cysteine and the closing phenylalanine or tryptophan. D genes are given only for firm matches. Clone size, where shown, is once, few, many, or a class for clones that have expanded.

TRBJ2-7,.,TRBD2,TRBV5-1,TGCGCCAGCAGCTTGTCGGAGACTAGCGGGAGGCTATCCTACGAGCAGTACTTC,CASSLSETSGRLSYEQYF
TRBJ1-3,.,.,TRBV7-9,TGTGCCAGCAGCTTAGCGGGGGGCTTTGGAAACACCATATATTTT,CASSLAGGFGNTIYF
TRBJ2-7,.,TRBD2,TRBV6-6,TGTGCCAGCACCAATCGGGCGGGAGGGTACGAGCAGTACTTC,CASTNRAGGYEQYF
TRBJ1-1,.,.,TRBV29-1,TGCAGCGTTGTTTTCGGGAACACTGAAGCTTTCTTT,CSVVFGNTEAFF
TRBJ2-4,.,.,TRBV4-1,TGCGCCAGCAGCTCCATAGGCGGGCCGACCCACAAAAACATTCAGTACTTC,CASSSIGGPTHKNIQYF
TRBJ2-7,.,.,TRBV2,TGTGCCAGCAGTAGGAGGACTAACTACGAGCAGTACTTC,CASSRRTNYEQYF
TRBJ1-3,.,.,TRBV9,TGTGCCAGCAGCGGCCGGACAGTTTCTGGAAACACCATATATTTT,CASSGRTVSGNTIYF
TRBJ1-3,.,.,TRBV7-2,TGTGCCAGCAGCTTATCTCTAGGAAACACCATATATTTT,CASSLSLGNTIYF
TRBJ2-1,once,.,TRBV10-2,TGCGCCAGCGGACGGGACCTAAAAACCTACAATGAGCAGTTCTTC,CASGRDLKTYNEQFF
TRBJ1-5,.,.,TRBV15,TGTGCCACCAGCACGGACGGCGGAGCCCAGCATTTT,CATSTDGGAQHF
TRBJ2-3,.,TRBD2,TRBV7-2,TGTGCCAGCAGCCTAGGACTAGCGGGAGCAGTTACGCAGTATTTT,CASSLGLAGAVTQYF
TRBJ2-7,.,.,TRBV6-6,TGTGCCAGCAGTTTCCCGGACTCCGAGCAGTACTTC,CASSFPDSEQYF
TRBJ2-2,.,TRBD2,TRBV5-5,TGTGCCAGTTTGAGGGAAGCGGGAGGGGCGAACACCGGGGAGCTGTTTTTT,CASLREAGGANTGELFF
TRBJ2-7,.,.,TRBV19,TGTGCCAGTAGTACACTCCTCGCGGAATCAAATCCCTACGAGCAGTACTTC,CASSTLLAESNPYEQYF
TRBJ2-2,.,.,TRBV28,TGTGCCAGCAGTCCAGGGGCAACCGGGGAGCTGTTTTTT,CASSPGATGELFF
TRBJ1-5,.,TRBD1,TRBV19,TGTGCCAGTAGTATACTGGGTCAGGGGGGGCGTCGGAATCAGCCCCAGCATTTT,CASSILGQGGRRNQPQHF
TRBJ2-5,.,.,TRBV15,TGTGCCACCAGCAGAGTGGACGGCGTACAAGAGACCCAGTACTTC,CATSRVDGVQETQYF
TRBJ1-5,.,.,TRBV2,TGTGCCAGCAGTGAAGTTTCCGGTGGCAATCAGCCCCAGCATTTT,CASSEVSGGNQPQHF